This T cell receptor (beta chain) stems from a study of blood T cell repertoires in COVID-19. For the study at large: Samples came from the United States, Italy and Spain, spanning acute and convalescent COVID-19. PBMCs, B-cell-depleted T cells, or T cells were the source of the cDNA or gDNA that made up the material.

V was clipped by 6 bases and J by 2 bases; unmatched bases: 4. The length of the CDR3 is 15 residues. Germline CDR1 MRHNA, CDR2 SNTAGT. Some clones are missing from TCRdb's copy, which holds only in-frame ones; the method was immunoSEQ multiplex PCR. The profile shows roughly 250,000 clones, roughly 90% of them singletons. This TCR came from a woman aged 40 to 50 who had recovered from COVID-19. The J gene is TRBJ2-5, the V gene TRBV6-4; 12 nucleotides match TRBD1. The sequenced sample was peripheral blood. This chain's CDR3 is CASSPGQGAQETQYF. The CDR3 DNA reads TGTGCCAGCAGCCCGGGACAGGGGGCACAAGAGACCCAGTACTTC.